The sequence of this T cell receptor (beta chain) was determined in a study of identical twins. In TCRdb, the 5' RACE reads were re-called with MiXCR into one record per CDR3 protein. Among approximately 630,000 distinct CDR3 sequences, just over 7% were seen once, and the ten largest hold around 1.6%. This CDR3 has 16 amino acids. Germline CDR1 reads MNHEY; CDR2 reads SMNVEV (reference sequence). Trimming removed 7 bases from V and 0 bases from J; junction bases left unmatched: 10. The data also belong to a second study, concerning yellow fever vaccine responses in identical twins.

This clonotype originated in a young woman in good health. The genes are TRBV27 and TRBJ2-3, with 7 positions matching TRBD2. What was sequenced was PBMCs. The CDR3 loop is CASNPFGGSSTDTQYF. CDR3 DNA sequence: TGTGCCAGCAACCCCTTTGGCGGGAGCAGCACAGATACGCAGTATTTT.